Listed here are 20 T cell receptor beta chains from one sample, sequenced in a study of T-cell reconstitution after alpha-beta-depleted transplantation in children. TCRbeta library construction was performed incorporating unique molecular identifiers. TCRdb called the PCR reads again in MiXCR, with one record for every CDR3 protein. The sample shows under 100,000 distinct CDR3 sequences, roughly a sixth of them seen only once. The source material was PBMCs, mostly from graft donor cells, sampled 180 days after TCRalphabeta/CD19-depleted stem cell transplant. These receptor sequences come from a male patient aged 2 to 10 who had a stem cell transplant for acute lymphoblastic leukemia, so the T cells may come from the graft donor.

The chain has TRBV27 and TRBJ2-6; 7 bases are shared with TRBD1. The CDR3 is 18 amino acids. The trim removed 7 bases at V and 0 bases at J, leaving 12 bases unmatched. Germline V gene sequence: CDR1 MNHEY, CDR2 SMNVEV (reference sequence). Here the CDR3 reads CASTSLPGQPSGANVLTF. For the CDR3, the DNA is TGTGCCAGCACTTCACTTCCGGGACAGCCCTCTGGGGCCAACGTCCTGACTTTC. The full variable domain, with the rest looked up from reference TRBV27 and TRBJ2-6, is EAQVTQNPRYLITVTGKKLTVTCSQNMNHEYMSWYRQDPGLGLRQIYYSMNVEVTDKGDVPEGYKVSRKEKRNFPLILESPSPNQTSLYFCASTSLPGQPSGANVLTFGAGSRLTVL.

This clonotype showed up just a few times. The chain combines TRBV5-1 with TRBJ2-3; 10 bases agree with TRBD2. Trimming cost V 4 bases and J 6 bases; bases outside gene matches: 8. This CDR3 spans 15 amino acids. The germline gives CDR1 SGHRS, CDR2 YFSETQ. CDR3 loop: CASSAQRGGPDTQYF. In DNA form, the CDR3 reads TGCGCCAGCAGCGCTCAGCGGGGGGGCCCGGATACGCAGTATTTT.

There are many counts of this clonotype. CDR3 residues: CASSPGQGGTQPQHF. The CDR3 nucleotides are TGTGCCAGCAGCCCGGGACAGGGGGGCACTCAGCCCCAGCATTTT. This chain uses TRBV7-2 with TRBJ1-5, with 11 bases that match TRBD1. The ends lost 5 bases at V and 6 bases at J; junction bases unmatched: 6. CDR1 SGHTA and CDR2 FQGNSA come from the germline V gene. This CDR3 comprises 15 residues.

The CDR3 protein is CASSQLLPAGGGEQFF. As DNA, the CDR3 is TGTGCCAGCAGCCAACTACTACCAGCAGGCGGGGGCGAGCAGTTCTTC. The chain carries TRBV3-1 and TRBJ2-1, with TRBD2 as a possible D gene (7 bases). The CDR3 has 16 residues. The germline gives CDR1 LGHDT, CDR2 YNNKEL (reference sequence). Trimming took off 2 bases at V and 10 bases at J, with 21 bases between the two ends.

This clonotype showed up just a few times. The chain couples TRBV7-9 to TRBJ2-1; D remains unclear. With 3 bases removed from V and 2 bases from J, the gap between germline ends came to 8 bases. The germline CDR1 and CDR2 sequences are SEHNR and FQNEAQ (reference sequence). The CDR3 consists of 14 residues. The CDR3 bases are TGTGCCAGCAGCTTTCGTTTCCCCTACAATGAGCAGTTCTTC. Its translation is CASSFRFPYNEQFF. The full variable domain, with the rest looked up from reference TRBV7-9 and TRBJ2-1, is DTGVSQNPRHKITKRGQNVTFRCDPISEHNRLYWYRQTLGQGPEFLTYFQNEAQLEKSRLLSDRFSAERPKGSFSTLEIQRTEQGDSAMYLCASSFRFPYNEQFFGPGTRLTVL.

This rearrangement joins TRBV6-1 to TRBJ2-7; 13 bases match TRBD2. V gave up 8 bases and J gave up 3 bases; unmatched junction bases: 4. The CDR3 length is 14 residues. Per germline, CDR1 MNHNS and CDR2 SASEGT. The CDR3 sequence is CASRGLAGHYEQYF. CDR3 sequence (DNA): TGTGCCAGCCGGGGACTAGCGGGGCACTACGAGCAGTACTTC.

This clonotype showed up just a few times. This may be a read error: a much more frequent sequence differs by one nucleotide. The chain employs TRBV7-2 and TRBJ2-3; D ambiguous. Per the germline V gene, CDR1 is SGHTA and CDR2 is FQGNSA. V lost 2 bases, J lost 4 bases, and 4 bases lay in between. The CDR3 spans 12 residues. CDR3 amino acids: CASSLFADTQYF. CDR3 nucleotides: TGTGCCAGCAGCTTATTTGCAGATACGCAGTATTTT. The full variable domain, its missing parts supplied by reference TRBV7-2 and TRBJ2-3, is GAGVSQSPSNKVTEKGKDVELRCDPISGHTALYWYRQSLGQGLEFLIYFQGNSAPDKSGLPSDRFSAERTGGSVSTLTIQRTQQEDSAVYLCASSLFADTQYFGPGTRLTVL.

Written as DNA, the CDR3 is TGTGCCAGCAGTTACTCGGTACAATTTGGCACTGAAGCTTTCTTT. The encoded protein is CASSYSVQFGTEAFF. The chain links TRBV6-2 or TRBV6-3 to TRBJ1-1; the D is unclear. Germline V gene data show CDR1 as MNHEY and CDR2 as SVGEGT. The CDR3 runs to 15 residues. Trimming pared 0 bases from V and 4 bases from J, leaving 12 bases between.

This clonotype was detected many times. The rearrangement joins TRBV27 to TRBJ2-7, with TRBD1 as a possible D gene (6 bases). V lost 6 bases to trimming and J lost 5 bases, with 14 bases between them. The germline V gene has CDR1 MNHEY and CDR2 SMNVEV (reference sequence). The CDR3 extends over 13 amino acids. CDR3 nucleotide sequence: TGTGCCAGCAGGACAACAGGGCTACACGAGCAGTACTTC. Encoded protein: CASRTTGLHEQYF.

By frequency in the sample, this clonotype is medium-sized. CDR3 sequence (DNA): TGTGCCAGCAGCTATCTAGCGGGCCGGTACAATGAGCAGTTCTTC. This translates into CASSYLAGRYNEQFF. The chain uses TRBV5-6 and TRBJ2-1; 8 bases line up with TRBD2. After removal of 3 bases from V and 4 bases from J, the junction contained 6 bases not matched to a gene. The CDR3 is made up of 15 amino acids. Germline V CDR1 and CDR2: SGHDT, YYEEEE.

This chain connects TRBV4-2 to TRBJ1-2; 8 bases fit TRBD1. CDR1 and CDR2 from the germline V gene are LGHNA and YNFKEQ. J gave up 4 bases and V 0 bases, and 4 bases lay outside the gene matches. The CDR3 sequence is 15 residues long. The CDR3 sequence is CASSQDRTGTYGYTF. DNA of the CDR3: TGTGCCAGCAGCCAAGATCGGACAGGGACCTATGGCTACACCTTC.

This clonotype showed up just a few times. The chain carries TRBV27 and TRBJ2-1, with D possibly being TRBD1 or TRBD2 (5 bases each). The CDR3 consists of 13 residues. Germline V CDR1 and CDR2: MNHEY, SMNVEV (reference sequence). The V and J ends lost 4 bases and 8 bases respectively, with 12 bases between them. CDR3 nucleotides: TGTGCCAGCAGTTCACGACGGGACGATGAGCAGTTCTTC. Encoded protein: CASSSRRDDEQFF.

The chain joins TRBV7-9 to TRBJ2-7, with a tentative D call TRBD1 (6 bases). Trimming cost V 9 bases and J 5 bases, with 20 bases left between them. The CDR3 is made up of 14 amino acids. CDR1 is SEHNR and CDR2 is FQNEAQ in the germline V gene (reference sequence). CDR3 nucleotides: TGTGCCAGGGGCCCGGGGTGGGGGCAGGACGAGCAGTACTTC. Its protein product is CARGPGWGQDEQYF.

The sample holds a few counts of this clonotype. The chain combines TRBV29-1 with TRBJ1-1; no clear D gene. This CDR3 has 13 residues. Germline V CDR1 and CDR2: SQVTM, ANQGSEA. Deletions cut 8 bases from V and 0 bases from J, with 13 bases between. CDR3 in amino acids: CSTREGMNTEAFF. CDR3 nucleotide sequence: TGCAGCACCCGAGAAGGAATGAACACTGAAGCTTTCTTT.

The chain carries TRBV7-2 and TRBJ2-7; 9 bases line up with TRBD2. CDR1 is SGHTA and CDR2 is FQGNSA in the germline V gene. The length of the CDR3 is 15 residues. Trimming at V came to 1 base and at J to 6 bases, leaving 7 bases not matched to a gene. The CDR3 is CASSLEGGREGEQYF. The CDR3 bases are TGTGCCAGCAGCTTAGAAGGCGGGAGGGAGGGCGAGCAGTACTTC.

V and J are TRBV20-1 and TRBJ2-2; TRBD1 might be the D (5 bases). The CDR3 length is 14 residues. With 3 bases removed from V and 4 bases from J, the gap between germline ends came to 12 bases. Germline CDR1 DFQATT, CDR2 SNEGSKA (reference sequence). The DNA for the CDR3 is TGCAGTGCTAGCAAAGGGGCGACCACCGGGGAGCTGTTTTTT. This sequence encodes CSASKGATTGELFF.

This clonotype was observed at least ten times. The genes are TRBV5-5 and TRBJ2-7; no reliable D call. The ends were cut back, 4 bases at V and 9 bases at J, with 11 bases in the middle. CDR3 length: 11 amino acids. Per germline, CDR1 SGHKS and CDR2 YYEKEE (reference sequence). This CDR3 reads CASSPTVGQYF. The CDR3 DNA is TGTGCCAGCAGCCCCACGGTTGGGCAGTACTTC.

CDR3 nucleotide sequence: TGTGCCAGCGCCCAGGGGTCTGGGGCCAACGTCCTGACTTTC. It yields the protein CASAQGSGANVLTF. The genes are TRBV7-2 and TRBJ2-6; a possible D gene is TRBD1 (6 bases). This CDR3 is built from 14 residues. V lost 8 bases and J lost 1, with 9 bases in between. Per germline, CDR1 SGHTA and CDR2 FQGNSA. Full variable domain (remainder filled in from reference TRBV7-2 and TRBJ2-6): GAGVSQSPSNKVTEKGKDVELRCDPISGHTALYWYRQSLGQGLEFLIYFQGNSAPDKSGLPSDRFSAERTGGSVSTLTIQRTQQEDSAVYLCASAQGSGANVLTFGAGSRLTVL.

This clonotype was seen ten or more times. The chain employs TRBV5-6 and TRBJ2-7; weak D call: TRBD2 (6 bases). The CDR3 extends over 14 amino acids. V dropped 4 bases and J dropped 3 bases, with 14 bases sitting between them. CDR1 is SGHDT, CDR2 YYEEEE, per germline. CDR3 sequence (DNA): TGTGCCAGCAGCCGACGGGGGTTGGACTACGAGCAGTACTTC. It translates to CASSRRGLDYEQYF.

The chain couples TRBV27 to TRBJ1-1, with D perhaps TRBD1 (5 bases). Germline CDR1 MNHEY, CDR2 SMNVEV (reference sequence). Trimming removed 7 bases at V and 4 bases at J, with 16 bases between. This CDR3 is built from 14 residues. CDR3 sequence reads: CASIPRGGSTEAFF. The DNA of the CDR3 is TGTGCCAGCATTCCACGGGGGGGGAGCACTGAAGCTTTCTTT.